What follows are 18 T cell receptor beta chains derived from one specimen sequenced in a study (dated by TCRdb to the mid-2010s). Libraries came from 5' RACE. The listed sequencing device is Illumina MiSeq. In TCRdb, the public reads were trimmed at Q25 with fastp and aligned with MiXCR, with productive beta chains retained. Rows are combined by CDR3 protein, so each entry shows the most common genes and DNA. In this sample the table shows 6,500 to 10,000 distinct CDR3 sequences, more than 15% of which occur a single time. The biggest ten clones account for roughly 3.6% of the sample. The sample was memory CD4+ T cells sorted from blood. Taken with the paper, the label for cell subset or site translates to: memory CD4+ T cells, CD4+CD45RO+CD25-. These receptors all come from a female donor with breast cancer.

By its share, this clonotype is medium-sized. The chain uses TRBV7-2 and TRBJ1-2; D gene uncertain. From germline, CDR1 is SGHTA and CDR2 FQGNSA. CDR3 size: 14 residues. The V and J ends lost 2 bases and 8 bases respectively, with 15 bases between them. The CDR3 loop reads CASSLSLVMSGYTF. DNA of the CDR3: TGTGCCAGCAGCTTAAGTTTAGTTATGAGCGGCTACACCTTC.

Worth noting for this clonotype: The conserved phenylalanine or tryptophan normally closing the CDR3 is absent here, so this likely arose from a read error. V gene TRBV5-1 combines with J gene TRBJ2-3, with 11 bases aligning to TRBD2. Unmatched junction bases numbered 3, after V lost 0 bases and J lost 3 bases. This CDR3 contains 16 residues. Germline lookup yields CDR1 SGHRS and CDR2 YFSETQ. The CDR3 DNA is TGCGCCAGCAGCTTGGGGGGGACTAGCGGAACAGATACGCAGTATTCT. Its protein is CASSLGGTSGTDTQYS.

Turning to this clonotype: A much bigger clone sits one base away, suggesting this may be a read error. The chain combines TRBV19 with TRBJ1-2; D possibly corresponds to TRBD1 (5 bases). V shed 3 bases and J shed 6 bases, with 17 bases lying between them. The CDR3 is 15 residues long. Germline V lookup: CDR1 LNHDA, CDR2 SQIVND (reference sequence). In nucleotides, the CDR3 is TGTGCCAGTAGTATGGGATCCGGGACCCTGGATGGCTACACCTTC. This codes for CASSMGSGTLDGYTF.

This clonotype appeared a few times. The CDR3 does not end in the conserved phenylalanine or tryptophan, so this is likely a read error. The chain combines TRBV5-1 with TRBJ1-5; D ambiguous. Per germline, CDR1 SGHRS and CDR2 YFSETQ. The CDR3 spans 15 residues. The V and J ends lost 0 bases and 5 bases respectively, with 12 bases between them. DNA for the CDR3: TGCGCCAGCAGCTTGGATGGAGGGTCTTATCAGCCCCAGCATGTT. This gives the protein CASSLDGGSYQPQHV.

The genes are TRBV11-3 and TRBJ2-1; TRBD1 matches 9 bases. Germline V gene lookup returns CDR1 SGHNT and CDR2 YENEEA. The junction had 4 bases not matched to a gene; V was cut back by 3 bases and J by 4 bases. This CDR3 region has 15 residues. CDR3 amino acids: CASSLRQGGYNEQFF. The CDR3 DNA reads TGTGCCAGCAGCTTGAGACAGGGGGGATACAATGAGCAGTTCTTC.

By sample share, this clonotype is medium-sized. The chain uses TRBV5-1 and TRBJ2-4; 7 nucleotides align to TRBD2. The CDR3 has 19 residues. CDR1 and CDR2 (germline): SGHRS, YFSETQ. The J segment lost 7 bases and the V segment lost 5 bases, leaving 24 bases of the junction unmatched. Here the CDR3 DNA reads TGCGCCAGCAGTCTTGGGGGGGGGTCGATGACTAGCAGGCAGAACATTCAGTACTTC. Translation gives CASSLGGGSMTSRQNIQYF. Full variable domain (remainder filled in from reference TRBV5-1 and TRBJ2-4): KAGVTQTPRYLIKTRGQQVTLSCSPISGHRSVSWYQQTPGQGLQFLFEYFSETQRNKGNFPGRFSGRQFSNSRSEMNVSTLELGDSALYLCASSLGGGSMTSRQNIQYFGAGTRLSVL.

In its sample, this clonotype was seen many times. The V and J genes are TRBV30 and TRBJ2-5; the D gene is possibly TRBD2 (6 bases). CDR1 and CDR2 (germline): GTSNPN, SVGIG (reference sequence). V was pared by 4 bases and J by 5 bases, with 11 bases between. This CDR3 contains 12 residues. The CDR3 DNA reads TGTGCCTGGACAGTAGGGAGGGAGACCCAGTACTTC. It yields the protein CAWTVGRETQYF. Based on the CDR3 plus reference TRBV30 and TRBJ2-5, the full variable domain is SQTIHQWPATLVQPVGSPLSLECTVEGTSNPNLYWYRQAAGRGLQLLFYSVGIGQISSEVPQNLSASRPQDRQFILSSKKLLLSDSGFYLCAWTVGRETQYFGPGTRLLVL.

The chain couples TRBV5-1 to TRBJ2-1; the match to TRBD2 covers 13 bases. Germline CDR1 SGHRS, CDR2 YFSETQ. CDR3 size: 16 residues. The V gene end was trimmed by 4 bases and the J gene end by 9 bases; junction bases not matched to a gene: 10. The CDR3 loop is CASSAYRTSGSGEQFF. The CDR3 DNA reads TGCGCCAGCAGCGCCTATCGGACTAGCGGGAGTGGTGAGCAGTTCTTC.

By its share, this clonotype is medium-sized. This chain connects TRBV6-1 to TRBJ2-1; the D gene is possibly TRBD2 (5 bases). V was clipped by 6 bases and J by 0 bases, with 9 bases between them. There are 14 residues in the CDR3. Germline V gene lookup returns CDR1 MNHNS and CDR2 SASEGT. The CDR3 is CASSLLDSYNEQFF. Written as DNA, the CDR3 is TGTGCCAGCAGCCTACTAGACTCCTACAATGAGCAGTTCTTC.

By share, this clonotype ranks as medium-sized. The V call is TRBV7-8, the J call TRBJ1-2; D gene uncertain. V lost 3 bases and J lost 8, with 16 bases in between. Germline CDR1 and CDR2: SGHVS and FQNEAQ. The CDR3 runs to 14 residues. The CDR3 DNA reads as TGTGCCAGCAGCTTGGCCCTCTTTACGCACGGCTACACCTTC. It specifies CASSLALFTHGYTF.

This chain joins TRBV7-3 and TRBJ2-5, with D perhaps being TRBD1 or TRBD2 (6 bases each). CDR1 and CDR2 from the germline V gene are SGHTA and FQGTGA. Trimming took off 5 bases at V and 5 bases at J, with 12 bases between the two ends. The CDR3 covers 13 residues. CDR3 bases: TGTGCCAGCAGCCCCAGGGGAGGCGAGACCCAGTACTTC. Translated, it gives CASSPRGGETQYF.

The chain joins TRBV27 to TRBJ2-2; TRBD2 aligns across 7 bases. The CDR3 totals 16 residues. Germline CDR1 is MNHEY and CDR2 is SMNVEV (reference sequence). The V gene end was trimmed by 5 bases and the J gene end by 7 bases; junction bases not matched to a gene: 13. The CDR3 spells CASSPIGREYHGELFF. DNA of the CDR3: TGTGCCAGCAGTCCTATCGGGCGGGAGTATCACGGGGAGCTGTTTTTT.

Sample share makes this clonotype medium-sized. J is TRBJ2-2 and V is TRBV5-1; D is ambiguous. Germline V CDR1 and CDR2: SGHRS, YFSETQ. The CDR3 spans 14 residues. V was shortened by 1 base and J by 6 bases, with 10 bases between the two germline ends. CDR3 nucleotide sequence: TGCGCCAGCAGCTTGTATGAGTTAGCCGGGGAGCTGTTTTTT. This translates into CASSLYELAGELFF.

This clonotype was detected many times. This rearrangement joins TRBV7-2 to TRBJ1-2; no firm D call. CDR1 and CDR2 (germline): SGHTA, FQGNSA. The V gene lost 4 bases and the J gene lost 2 bases, with 14 bases spanning the gap. This CDR3 has 15 amino acids. CDR3 coding DNA: TGTGCCAGCAGCTGGAAAGTCCGGAACAACTATGGCTACACCTTC. This encodes CASSWKVRNNYGYTF.

In its sample, this clonotype was seen many times. DNA for the CDR3: TGTGCCAGCAGTGAAGCTCGTCCTCAGCCCCAGCATTTT. Translation gives CASSEARPQPQHF. The chain uses TRBV6-1 and TRBJ1-5; D uncertain. V was cut by 0 bases and J by 6 bases, with 6 bases left in between. Per the germline V gene, CDR1 is MNHNS and CDR2 is SASEGT. The CDR3 covers 13 residues.

By sample fraction, this clonotype is medium-sized (0.01 to 0.1%). This chain connects TRBV12-3 or TRBV12-4 to TRBJ1-1; D unresolved. This CDR3 is 13 amino acids long. V lost 6 bases and J lost 11, with 19 bases in between. CDR3 in amino acids: CASRTDGPGQAFF. CDR3 nucleotides: TGTGCCAGCAGGACGGACGGTCCCGGGCAGGCTTTCTTT.

This clonotype was seen many times. J is TRBJ2-2 and V is TRBV18; TRBD1 might be the D (6 bases). Germline V gene sequence: CDR1 KGHSH, CDR2 LQKENI. Trimming removed 6 bases from V and 1 base from J, with 12 bases in between. The CDR3 covers 15 residues. The DNA of the CDR3 is TGTGCCAGCTCGAAAAGCAGGGGGAACACCGGGGAGCTGTTTTTT. Residues: CASSKSRGNTGELFF. The full variable domain, in which reference TRBV18 and TRBJ2-2 provide the parts outside the CDR3, is NAGVMQNPRHLVRRRGQEARLRCSPMKGHSHVYWYRQLPEEGLKFMVYLQKENIIDESGMPKERFSAEFPKEGPSILRIQQVVRGDSAAYFCASSKSRGNTGELFFGEGSRLTVL.

This clonotype was seen more than once but under ten times. The rearrangement uses TRBV18 and TRBJ2-3; D remains ambiguous. Germline values: CDR1 KGHSH, CDR2 LQKENI. Trimming left V 6 bases short and J 2 bases short, with 9 bases between. The CDR3 has 13 residues. The CDR3 nucleotides read TGTGCCAGCTCGTTAGCTTCCACAGATACGCAGTATTTT. This gives the protein CASSLASTDTQYF.